Given below is one T cell receptor (beta chain) in context. Its antigen remains unidentified. The source of the sample is a study of CD8 T cells in ankylosing spondylitis. Germline loops: CDR1 SGDLS, CDR2 YYNGEE. V lost 0 bases and J lost 9; bases outside the gene matches: 5. The CDR3 has 15 residues. Libraries of TCR beta came from quantitative 5'-RACE with molecular barcodes. One entry per CDR3 protein results from TCRdb running MiXCR on the 5' RACE reads. The table has approximately 24,000 distinct CDR3 sequences, 2.5% to 3% seen once; the top ten hold about 7.4%. Points from the study as a whole: Among TCR beta sequences, a motif of several highly homologous variants appeared characteristic of ankylosing spondylitis blood. Significant enrichment of disease-linked clones was reportedly seen in matched ankylosing spondylitis synovial fluid.

The sequenced sample was blood, either unsorted or a sorted T cell fraction (not recorded which). The V gene is TRBV9, the J gene TRBJ1-6; 8 bases map to TRBD1. The receptor's source is a female donor with ankylosing spondylitis or in good health (not recorded which). The CDR3 here is CASSVGQGAFSPLHF. The DNA for the CDR3 is TGTGCCAGCAGCGTAGGTCAGGGGGCGTTTTCACCCCTCCACTTT.